Listed below are T cell receptor beta chains from one sample, sequenced in a study of T cells in Graves' hyperthyroidism and ophthalmopathy. TCRdb reprocessed the multiplex PCR reads with MiXCR, giving one entry per CDR3 protein. The repertoire holds about 570,000 distinct CDR3 sequences, with 35% to 55% as singletons. Material: peripheral blood or thyroid tissue (not recorded which). These receptors came from an adult woman with Graves' disease, either hyperthyroidism or ophthalmopathy (not recorded which). Each CDR3 is given with its conserved first and last residue. A D gene is named only where the DNA matches it firmly. Clone sizes are given selectively: once, few, many, or a class where the clone is expanded.

clone_size | j_call | d_call | v_call | cdr3_nt | cdr3_aa
once | TRBJ2-2 | . | TRBV7-9 | TGTGCCAGCAGCTGGGGGGGGCCCGGGGAGCTGTTTTTT | CASSWGGPGELFF
few | TRBJ2-7 | . | TRBV7-9 | TGTGCCAGCAGCTCCGCCTCTTCGGTCCTCACCTACGAGCAGTACTTC | CASSSASSVLTYEQYF
. | TRBJ2-5 | TRBD1 | TRBV6-1 | TGTGCCAGCAGAGGACTCGGGACAGGGGATGAGACCCAGTACTTC | CASRGLGTGDETQYF
many | TRBJ1-6 | . | TRBV6-5 | TGTGCCAGCAGACCCCCAGGGCACAATTCACCCCTCCACTTT | CASRPPGHNSPLHF
many | TRBJ1-6 | TRBD1 | TRBV20-1 | TGCAGTGCTGGAGGACAGGGCGGCTTCGCGGATTCACCCCTCCACTTT | CSAGGQGGFADSPLHF
many | TRBJ1-5 | . | TRBV20-1 | TGCAGTGCTAGTCTCAATGGGCCCCAGCATTTT | CSASLNGPQHF
. | TRBJ1-2 | . | TRBV7-9 | TGTGCCAGCAGCCAGACAGTCAACTATGGCTACACCTTC | CASSQTVNYGYTF
. | TRBJ2-5 | TRBD2 | TRBV5-4 | TGTGCCAGCAGCGGAGGGGGACTAGCGGGAGTGGGGGAGACCCAGTACTTC | CASSGGGLAGVGETQYF
. | TRBJ1-3 | TRBD1 | TRBV20-1 | TGCAGTGCTAGCCAGGGGGCAGATATCACCATATATTTT | CSASQGADITIYF
. | TRBJ2-2 | TRBD2 | TRBV2 | TGTGCCAGCAGTGGGACTAGCCTAAACACCGGGGAGCTGTTTTTT | CASSGTSLNTGELFF
many | TRBJ1-1 | . | TRBV20-1 | TGCAGTGCTAGTTACGTGCGGGGGAACACTGAAGCTTTCTTT | CSASYVRGNTEAFF
many | TRBJ2-5 | TRBD1 | TRBV27 | TGTGCCAGCAGTTTATCGACAGGGCGAGAGACCCAGTACTTC | CASSLSTGRETQYF
few | TRBJ2-7 | TRBD2 | TRBV10-3 | TGTGCCAGTTCCCGAATAGCGGGAGGGGTCTACGAGCAGTACTTC | CASSRIAGGVYEQYF
few | TRBJ2-5 | . | TRBV7-2 | TGTGCCAGCAGCTTGGCGGGGACGACCCAGTACTTC | CASSLAGTTQYF
few | TRBJ2-7 | TRBD1 | TRBV29-1 | TGCAGCGTTGAAGAAGTCCAGGGGGTCGAGCAGTACTTC | CSVEEVQGVEQYF
. | TRBJ2-7 | . | TRBV29-1 | TGCAGCGCCAAAGCCGGGATAAGCTACGAGCAGTACTTC | CSAKAGISYEQYF
many | TRBJ1-1 | . | TRBV12-3/TRBV12-4 | TGTGCCAGCAGTTTCGTAGTGAACACTGAAGCTTTCTTT | CASSFVVNTEAFF
many | TRBJ1-5 | . | TRBV20-1 | TGCAGTGCTAGAGATCTGATATGGAAAGGGGGAACGGATCAGCCCCAGCATTTT | CSARDLIWKGGTDQPQHF
many | TRBJ2-7 | TRBD1 | TRBV7-6 | TGTGCCAGCAGCCCAGTCACCGGGACAGGGTCACACGAGCAGTACTTC | CASSPVTGTGSHEQYF
many | TRBJ1-2 | . | TRBV3-1 | TGTGCCAGCAGCCAATTGAGTGGTTATGGCTACACCTTC | CASSQLSGYGYTF
. | TRBJ1-1 | . | TRBV5-4 | TGTGCCAGCAGCTTGGGGCGCTCCTCAATGAACACTGAAGCTTTCTTT | CASSLGRSSMNTEAFF
many | TRBJ1-6 | . | TRBV5-1 | TGCGCCAGCAGCTCGCGAGCGAGCTCCTATAATTCACCCCTCCACTTT | CASSSRASSYNSPLHF
. | TRBJ2-7 | . | TRBV11-2 | TGTGCCAGCAGCTTAGAAGGAGGACAAAAAAGCCAGCAGTACTTC | CASSLEGGQKSQQYF
once | TRBJ1-4 | . | TRBV20-1 | TGCAGTGCCAGGGACGACGGCGAAGGGGATGAAAAACTGTTTTTT | CSARDDGEGDEKLFF
. | TRBJ1-5 | . | TRBV6-5 | TGTGCCAGCAGTTTTACTGACCAAGAGACCCAGCATTTT | CASSFTDQETQHF
. | TRBJ1-4 | . | TRBV7-9 | TGCGCCAGCAGCGTAACAGGAGGAAAACTGTTTTTT | CASSVTGGKLFF
few | TRBJ1-5 | TRBD1 | TRBV6-1 | TGTGCCAGCAGCCAACTTGGACAGGGGAGTATGCAGCCCCAGCATTTT | CASSQLGQGSMQPQHF
. | TRBJ1-2 | . | TRBV7-9 | TGTGCCAGCAGCCAAACCAATCGGTACGATGGCTACACCTTC | CASSQTNRYDGYTF
. | TRBJ2-7 | . | TRBV7-6 | TGTGCCAGCAGCTTATCACCCTTGGGGGCGAGCGAGCAGTACTTC | CASSLSPLGASEQYF
. | TRBJ2-2 | . | TRBV9 | TGTGCCAGCAGCGGCGGACGGGGATGGGAGCTGTTTTTT | CASSGGRGWELFF
few | TRBJ2-7 | TRBD2 | TRBV5-6 | TGTGCCAGCAGCCCCGGACTAGCAGTCTACGAGCAGTACTTC | CASSPGLAVYEQYF
once | TRBJ2-7 | . | TRBV12-3/TRBV12-4 | TGTGCCAGCAGTCAAACAAGCGACAGGAACCACTACGAGCAGTACTTC | CASSQTSDRNHYEQYF
. | TRBJ1-4 | TRBD1 | TRBV12-3/TRBV12-4 | TGTGCCAGCAGACGACCGGGACAGGGGGTTGCAACTAATGAAAAACTGTTTTTT | CASRRPGQGVATNEKLFF
many | TRBJ2-7 | TRBD2 | TRBV7-8 | TGTGCCAGCAGCTTACTGGCTAGCGGGGACTTCTCCTACGAGCAGTACTTC | CASSLLASGDFSYEQYF
. | TRBJ2-7 | . | TRBV18 | TGTGCCAGCTCCCCATCCGGGGATGGCGAGCAGTACTTC | CASSPSGDGEQYF
. | TRBJ1-1 | TRBD1 | TRBV19 | TGTGCCAGTAGTAGGTTCAGTGGGAGACAGGGGTCGATGAACACTGAAGCTTTCTTT | CASSRFSGRQGSMNTEAFF
. | TRBJ1-2 | TRBD1 | TRBV29-1 | TGCAGCGTGGGGGACAGGGGATTTTATGGCTACACCTTC | CSVGDRGFYGYTF
. | TRBJ1-1 | . | TRBV12-3/TRBV12-4 | TGTGCCAGCACCCCGCGGAGTGAAGCTTTCTTT | CASTPRSEAFF
many | TRBJ2-6 | . | TRBV7-8 | TGTGCCAGCAGGCCCAGTAGGGTTGCTGGGGCCAACGTCCTGACTTTC | CASRPSRVAGANVLTF
. | TRBJ1-3 | . | TRBV9 | TGTGCCAGCAGCGACCCCCAGGGACTACATCACTCTGGAAACACCATATATTTT | CASSDPQGLHHSGNTIYF
. | TRBJ2-7 | TRBD2 | TRBV15 | TGTGCCACCAGCAGCATGGAAGCGGGAGGGTTCTACGAGCAGTACTTC | CATSSMEAGGFYEQYF
many | TRBJ1-4 | . | TRBV4-1 | TGCGCCAGCAGCCAAGATAGGAATCAAAAACTGTTTTTT | CASSQDRNQKLFF
many | TRBJ1-1 | TRBD1 | TRBV19 | TGTGCCAGTAGTATAATGGGACAGGGGGCCTCTGAAGCTTTCTTT | CASSIMGQGASEAFF
. | TRBJ2-5 | TRBD1 | TRBV7-6 | TGTGCCAGCAGTCAAGGAACGGGACAGCCCCAGTACTTC | CASSQGTGQPQYF
. | TRBJ2-5 | TRBD1 | TRBV7-7 | TGTGCCAGCAGCTCCCAGGGGGCTGGACAAGAGACCCAGTACTTC | CASSSQGAGQETQYF
. | TRBJ1-1 | TRBD1 | TRBV10-3 | TGTGCCATCAGCTCTGGACAGGGAGCGAACACTGAAGCTTTCTTT | CAISSGQGANTEAFF
many | TRBJ1-1 | . | TRBV15 | TGTGCCACCAGCACGCCAGAGAACACTGAAGCTTTCTTT | CATSTPENTEAFF
few | TRBJ1-1 | . | TRBV9 | TGTGCCAGCAGCGTCGGACAGTTTACTGAAGCTTTCTTT | CASSVGQFTEAFF
many | TRBJ2-5 | . | TRBV12-3/TRBV12-4 | TGTGCCAGCAGTCTGAAGCACGCGGAGGAGACCCAGTACTTC | CASSLKHAEETQYF
. | TRBJ1-4 | . | TRBV7-9 | TGTGCCAGCAGCGTTGTTCTATGGGACACCCCTTCGGGAAAACTGTTTTTT | CASSVVLWDTPSGKLFF